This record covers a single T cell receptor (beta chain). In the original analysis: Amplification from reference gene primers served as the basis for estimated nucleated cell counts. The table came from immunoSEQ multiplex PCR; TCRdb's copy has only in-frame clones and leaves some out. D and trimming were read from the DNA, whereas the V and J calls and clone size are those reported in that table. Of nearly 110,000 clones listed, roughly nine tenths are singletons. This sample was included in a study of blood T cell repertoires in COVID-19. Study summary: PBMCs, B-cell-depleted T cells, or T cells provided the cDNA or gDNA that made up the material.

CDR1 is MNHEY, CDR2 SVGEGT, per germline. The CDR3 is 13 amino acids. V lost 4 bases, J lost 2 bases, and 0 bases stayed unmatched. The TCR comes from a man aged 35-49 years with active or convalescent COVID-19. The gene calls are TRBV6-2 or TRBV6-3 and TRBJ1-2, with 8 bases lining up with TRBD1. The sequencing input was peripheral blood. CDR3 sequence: CASSWTGNYGYTF. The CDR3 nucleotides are TGTGCCAGCAGTTGGACAGGGAACTATGGCTACACCTTC.